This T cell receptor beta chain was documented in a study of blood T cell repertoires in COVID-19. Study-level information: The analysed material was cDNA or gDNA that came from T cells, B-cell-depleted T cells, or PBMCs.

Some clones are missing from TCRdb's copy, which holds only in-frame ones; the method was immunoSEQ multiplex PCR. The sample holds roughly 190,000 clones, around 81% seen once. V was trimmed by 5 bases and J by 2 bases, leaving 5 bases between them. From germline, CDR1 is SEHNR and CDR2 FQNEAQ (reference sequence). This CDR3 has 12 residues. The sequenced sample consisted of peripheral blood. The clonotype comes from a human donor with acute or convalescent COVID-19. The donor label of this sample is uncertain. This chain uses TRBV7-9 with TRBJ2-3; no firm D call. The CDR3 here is CASSPNTDTQYF. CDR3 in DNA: TGTGCCAGCAGCCCCAACACAGATACGCAGTATTTT.